This T cell receptor (beta chain) was captured in a study of T cell repertoires in cytomegalovirus infection (dated by TCRdb to the late 2010s). In terms of the full investigation: Alongside well-studied HLA-B-restricted epitopes, the peptide stimulations were aimed at recently identified HLA-C-restricted CMV epitopes, whose presentation resists viral immunomodulation. The HLA type of each donor mattered for the analysis, because public TCR beta signatures pointed to carriage of CMV infection along with the matching HLA type.

Details on this clonotype: It has no known antigen specificity. Per-base quality was not reported, and no clone a single base away is much larger than it.

Interpreted using the paper, the treatment or condition label stands for: in vitro stimulation with specific CMV peptide epitopes to enrich CMV-specific T cells. The CDR3 runs 13 amino acids, cysteine and phenylalanine included. Left in the record is the CDR3 DNA by itself, 39 bases read in frame from the first base. CDR1 and CDR2 were assigned from the germline V gene (reference sequence) as MNHEY and SMNVEV. V sheds 0 bases and J sheds 10 bases, leaving 10 bases between their ends. The sequencer was an Illumina HiSeq 1500. TCRdb reran the public reads through fastp at Q25 and MiXCR, keeping productive beta chains. Every distinct CDR3 protein forms one entry, paired with its most common genes and DNA. Within this sample are about 830,000 distinct CDR3 sequences, with less than 35% of them counted one time only. Under 15% of the sample goes to the ten largest clones. The study at large found these results: In both this cohort and an independent roughly 400-donor cohort, the cumulative frequency of public TCR beta family members distinguished carriers of CMV infection plus the relevant HLA type. The ex vivo response was dominated by HLA-C-restricted CMV-specific TCR beta clonotypes, which also provided the single most frequent clonotype in two of eight donors.

This TCR was sampled from a human donor in good health (CMV status not recorded). Some clones in this sample may be carry-over from other donors' samples. The source material was cultured CD8+ T cells from PBMCs, sampled from culture after CMV antigen stimulation. This chain is built from TRBV27 and TRBJ2-1; the D gene cannot be named for sure. The CDR3 corresponds to CASSLSPYGEQFF. The nucleotide sequence reads as follows: TGTGCCAGCAGTTTATCCCCGTATGGGGAGCAGTTCTTC.